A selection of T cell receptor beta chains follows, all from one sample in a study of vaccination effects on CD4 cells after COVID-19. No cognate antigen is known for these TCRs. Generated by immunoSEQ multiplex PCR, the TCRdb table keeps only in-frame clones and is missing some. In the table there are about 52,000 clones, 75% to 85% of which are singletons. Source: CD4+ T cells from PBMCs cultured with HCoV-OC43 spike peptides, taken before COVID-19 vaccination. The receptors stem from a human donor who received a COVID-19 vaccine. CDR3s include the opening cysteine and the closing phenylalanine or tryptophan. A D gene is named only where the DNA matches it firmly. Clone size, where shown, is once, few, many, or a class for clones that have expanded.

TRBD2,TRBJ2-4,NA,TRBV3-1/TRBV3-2,CASSRSYSGGQNIQYF,TGTGCCAGCAGCCGATCTTATAGCGGGGGCCAAAACATTCAGTACTTC
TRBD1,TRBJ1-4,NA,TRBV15,CATSRDRGPEKLFF,TGTGCCACCAGCAGGGACAGGGGACCTGAAAAACTGTTTTTT
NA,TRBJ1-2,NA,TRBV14,CASSRRTGDYGYTF,TGTGCCAGCAGCCGACGGACGGGGGACTATGGCTACACCTTC
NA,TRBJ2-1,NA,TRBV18,CASSPPSSSSYNEQFF,TGTGCCAGCTCACCACCGAGTAGTAGCTCCTACAATGAGCAGTTCTTC
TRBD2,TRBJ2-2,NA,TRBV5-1,CASSLYSSGGTGELFF,TGCGCCAGCAGCTTGTATTCTAGCGGGGGCACCGGGGAGCTGTTTTTT
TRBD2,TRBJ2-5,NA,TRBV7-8,CASSPWGRGDQETQYF,TGTGCCAGCTCACCCTGGGGGCGGGGGGACCAAGAGACCCAGTACTTC
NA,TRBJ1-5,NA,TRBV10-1,CASSESTEKLEPQHF,TGCGCCAGCAGTGAGTCGACGGAGAAGCTTGAGCCCCAGCATTTT
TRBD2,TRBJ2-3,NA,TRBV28,CIVREGGVSDTQYF,TGTATAGTCCGGGAGGGGGGCGTATCAGATACGCAGTATTTT
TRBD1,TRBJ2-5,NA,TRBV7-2,CASSPGWGQGKETQYF,TGTGCCAGCAGCCCAGGGTGGGGACAGGGGAAAGAGACCCAGTACTTC
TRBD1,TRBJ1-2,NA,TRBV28,CASSRQGSYGYTF,TGTGCCAGCAGTCGACAGGGAAGCTATGGCTACACCTTC
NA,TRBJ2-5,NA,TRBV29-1,CSVGAGLGETQYF,TGCAGCGTCGGCGCTGGACTCGGGGAGACCCAGTACTTC
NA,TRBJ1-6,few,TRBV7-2,CASRPAIGALGSPLHF,TGTGCCAGCAGACCGGCGATTGGGGCGCTGGGTTCACCCCTCCACTTT
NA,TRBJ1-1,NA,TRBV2,CASSVSAARNTEAFF,TGTGCCAGCAGTGTAAGTGCAGCAAGGAACACTGAAGCTTTCTTT
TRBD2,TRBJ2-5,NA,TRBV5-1,CASSLVSGGQETQYF,TGCGCCAGCAGCTTGGTGTCGGGGGGTCAAGAGACCCAGTACTTC
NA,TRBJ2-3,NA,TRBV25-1,CASQSPGSTDTQYF,TGTGCCAGCCAGTCTCCGGGGAGCACAGATACGCAGTATTTT
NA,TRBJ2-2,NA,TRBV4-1,CASSQANLVGYTGELFF,TGCGCCAGCAGCCAAGCCAACCTCGTAGGATACACCGGGGAGCTGTTTTTT
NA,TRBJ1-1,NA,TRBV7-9,CASSTRERGNNTEAFF,TGTGCCAGCAGCACCCGGGAACGGGGCAATAACACTGAAGCTTTCTTT
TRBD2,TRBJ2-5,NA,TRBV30,CAWSRWGGETQYF,TGTGCCTGGAGTCGCTGGGGGGGAGAGACCCAGTACTTC
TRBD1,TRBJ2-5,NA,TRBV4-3,CASSRVQGGSETQYF,TGCGCCAGCAGTCGGGTACAGGGGGGCTCAGAGACCCAGTACTTC
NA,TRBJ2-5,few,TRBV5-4,CASSFQGQETQYF,TGTGCCAGCAGCTTTCAAGGGCAGGAGACCCAGTACTTC
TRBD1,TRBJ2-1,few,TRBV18,CASSVGTGDNEQFF,TGTGCCAGCTCAGTCGGGACAGGGGACAATGAGCAGTTCTTC
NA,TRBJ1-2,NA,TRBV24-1,CATSDRLTGEGYTF,TGTGCCACCAGTGATCGCCTGACTGGGGAGGGCTACACCTTC
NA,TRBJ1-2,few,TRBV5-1,CASSTTGTNNYGYTF,TGCGCCAGCAGCACAACCGGGACAAATAACTATGGCTACACCTTC
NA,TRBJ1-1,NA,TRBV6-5,CASVRGGNTEAFF,TGTGCCAGCGTCAGGGGAGGGAACACTGAAGCTTTCTTT
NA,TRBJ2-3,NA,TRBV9,CASSVVSSRTDTQYF,TGTGCCAGCAGCGTAGTTTCTAGCAGGACAGATACGCAGTATTTT
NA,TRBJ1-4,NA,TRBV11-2,CASSSGALNEKLFF,TGTGCCAGCAGCTCCGGGGCTCTGAATGAAAAACTGTTTTTT
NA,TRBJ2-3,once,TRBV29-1,CSVEGPRTDTQYF,TGCAGCGTTGAGGGGCCTCGCACAGATACGCAGTATTTT
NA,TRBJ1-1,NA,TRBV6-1,CASSENGWGHWAFF,TGTGCCAGCAGTGAAAATGGTTGGGGACACTGGGCTTTCTTT
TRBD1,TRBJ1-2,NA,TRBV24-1,CATSDPGTGSSDGYTF,TGTGCCACCAGTGATCCCGGGACAGGCAGTTCAGATGGCTACACCTTC
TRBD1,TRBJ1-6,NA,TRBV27,CASMAPGQTNSPLHF,TGTGCCAGCATGGCGCCGGGACAGACGAATTCACCCCTCCACTTT
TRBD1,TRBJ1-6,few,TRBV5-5,CASSFSPGTENSPLHF,TGTGCCAGCAGCTTTTCCCCCGGGACAGAAAATTCACCCCTCCACTTT
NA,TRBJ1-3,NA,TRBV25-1,CASTRADGTGNTIYF,TGTGCCAGCACGAGGGCAGACGGGACTGGAAACACCATATATTTT
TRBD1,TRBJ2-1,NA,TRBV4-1,CASRRQGVDNEQFF,TGCGCCAGCAGGCGGCAGGGGGTCGACAATGAGCAGTTCTTC
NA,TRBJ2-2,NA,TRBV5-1,CASSLSSSQTNTGELFF,TGCGCCAGCAGCTTGTCCAGTTCACAGACGAACACCGGGGAGCTGTTTTTT
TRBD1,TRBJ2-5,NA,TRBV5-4,CASSPTGGPGGETQYF,TGTGCCAGCAGCCCTACAGGGGGTCCTGGGGGGGAGACCCAGTACTTC
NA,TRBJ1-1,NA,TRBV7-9,CASSGRGGTEAFF,TGTGCCAGCAGCGGCAGGGGTGGCACTGAAGCTTTCTTT
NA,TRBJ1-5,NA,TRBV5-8,CASSVGHNNQPQHF,TGTGCCAGCAGCGTGGGACACAACAATCAGCCCCAGCATTTT
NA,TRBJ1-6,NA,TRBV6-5,CASSYSDSYSPLHF,TGTGCCAGCAGTTACTCGGACAGCTATTCACCCCTCCACTTT
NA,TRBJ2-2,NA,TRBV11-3,CASSYTAGELFF,TGTGCCAGCAGCTACACAGCCGGGGAGCTGTTTTTT
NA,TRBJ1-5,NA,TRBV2,CASSEATGNQPQHF,TGTGCCAGCAGTGAAGCAACAGGGAATCAGCCCCAGCATTTT
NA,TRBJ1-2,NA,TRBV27,CASSLRRGSGYTF,TGTGCCAGCAGTTTAAGAAGGGGCAGCGGCTACACCTTC
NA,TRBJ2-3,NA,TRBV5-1,CASSLVGGATDTQYF,TGCGCCAGCAGCTTGGTGGGGGGGGCTACAGATACGCAGTATTTT
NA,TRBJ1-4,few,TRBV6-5,CASSFTGYKEKLFF,TGTGCCAGCAGTTTTACAGGGTACAAGGAAAAACTGTTTTTT
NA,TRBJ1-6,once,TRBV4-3,CASSQGRYNSPLHF,TGCGCCAGCAGCCAAGGACGGTATAATTCACCCCTCCACTTT
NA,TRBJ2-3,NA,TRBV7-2,CASSFLAGLSTDTQYF,TGTGCCAGCAGCTTTCTGGCGGGGCTAAGCACAGATACGCAGTATTTT
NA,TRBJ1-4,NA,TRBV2,CASSLPGNREKLFF,TGTGCCAGCAGCCTACCGGGGAATAGGGAAAAACTGTTTTTT
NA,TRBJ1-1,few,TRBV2,CASRQSLNTEAFF,TGTGCCAGCAGACAGAGTCTGAACACTGAAGCTTTCTTT
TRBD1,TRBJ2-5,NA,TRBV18,CASSRGQGIETQYF,TGTGCCAGCTCACGCGGACAGGGCATAGAGACCCAGTACTTC
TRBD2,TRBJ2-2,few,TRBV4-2,CASSPNSPGLVNTGELFF,TGTGCCAGCAGCCCGAACTCACCGGGACTAGTGAACACCGGGGAGCTGTTTTTT
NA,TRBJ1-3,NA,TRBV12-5,CASGLKVLSGNTIYF,TGTGCTAGTGGTTTGAAGGTCCTCTCTGGAAACACCATATATTTT